What follows is one T cell receptor beta chain and its context. Cryopreserved PBMCs supplied 1.5 to 2.5 micrograms of genomic DNA for TCR beta libraries. This sample was included in a study of cytotoxic CD8 clonotypes in ibrutinib-treated CLL. Overall study context: Samples showed on average approximately 250,000 productive templates and about 94,000 productive rearrangements.

Only in-frame clones appear in the TCRdb table, and some are missing; sequencing was by immunoSEQ multiplex PCR. The top ten clones hold over 10% of a sample with 130,000 to 150,000 clones, about 79% of them seen once. The receptor comes from a human donor with chronic lymphocytic leukemia. The specimen comprised PBMCs, sampled after 12 months of ibrutinib treatment.

The chain's CDR3 is CASSFSGESNFYEQYF. DNA for the CDR3: TGTGCCAGCAGTTTTAGCGGGGAGTCCAACTTTTACGAGCAGTACTTC. The chain uses TRBV27 and TRBJ2-7; 8 nucleotides match TRBD2. J gave up 4 bases and V 3 bases, and 11 bases lay outside the gene matches. The CDR3 runs to 16 residues. Germline V gives CDR1 MNHEY, CDR2 SMNVEV (reference sequence).